Below, 20 T cell receptor beta chains from the same sample are listed, as sequenced in a study of T cells after yellow fever vaccination. Each CDR3 protein is one row after TCRdb ran MiXCR on the 5' RACE reads. The repertoire has 500,000 to 650,000 distinct CDR3 sequences, approximately 13% of them found once; the top ten carry 14% to 15%. Sequenced material: PBMCs, taken on the day of the yellow fever booster vaccination. Receptors were obtained from a man between 25 and 39 years old who received the YFV17D yellow fever vaccine.

This clonotype showed up many times. The gene calls are TRBV20-1 and TRBJ2-1; the D gene is possibly TRBD2 (6 bases). The CDR3 runs 13 residues. V dropped 4 bases and J dropped 7 bases, with 14 bases sitting between them. The V gene's germline CDR1 is DFQATT and CDR2 SNEGSKA (reference sequence). DNA of the CDR3: TGCAGTGCTACCTTGGGGGGTACGAATGAGCAGTTCTTC. Translating gives CSATLGGTNEQFF.

Comment on this clonotype: The conserved final phenylalanine or tryptophan is absent from the CDR3, which likely points to a read error. This chain connects TRBV7-9 to TRBJ2-7; tentative D call: TRBD2 (6 bases). The germline V and J ends were trimmed by 3 bases and 7 bases, with 16 bases remaining between them. The length of the CDR3 is 14 residues. Germline V gives CDR1 SEHNR, CDR2 FQNEAQ (reference sequence). In DNA form, the CDR3 reads TGTGCCAGCAGCTTGGCAGGAGGGGCGGAGGAGCAGTACTTA. Translating gives CASSLAGGAEEQYL.

V gene TRBV18 combines with J gene TRBJ2-1, with 11 bases fitting TRBD2. The germline V gene encodes CDR1 KGHSH and CDR2 LQKENI. This CDR3 spans 14 amino acids. Trimming at V came to 6 bases and at J to 10 bases, leaving 8 bases not matched to a gene. CDR3 DNA: TGTGCCAGCTCCGCAGGGACTAGCGGTGCGGAGCAGTTCTTC. It is translated as CASSAGTSGAEQFF.

This clonotype was recorded many times. The J gene is TRBJ2-7, the V gene TRBV7-2; TRBD2 aligns across 8 bases. The germline gives CDR1 SGHTA, CDR2 FQGNSA. With 5 bases clipped from V and 3 bases from J, the junction kept 6 bases outside the gene matches. This CDR3 is built from 14 residues. DNA for the CDR3: TGTGCCAGCAGCCAAGCGGGAGTGAACTACGAGCAGTACTTC. Translating it yields CASSQAGVNYEQYF. The whole variable domain, filled in from reference TRBV7-2 and TRBJ2-7, reads GAGVSQSPSNKVTEKGKDVELRCDPISGHTALYWYRQSLGQGLEFLIYFQGNSAPDKSGLPSDRFSAERTGGSVSTLTIQRTQQEDSAVYLCASSQAGVNYEQYFGPGTRLTVT.

Only a few counts were recorded for this clonotype. The chain employs TRBV7-2 and TRBJ2-7, with 12 bases lining up with TRBD2. CDR1 and CDR2 from the germline V gene are SGHTA and FQGNSA. The CDR3 length is 17 residues. V lost 2 bases and J lost 2; bases outside the gene matches: 7. As DNA, the CDR3 is TGTGCCAGCAGCTTATACCTAGCGGGGGGGATGGCCTACGAGCAGTACTTC. Its protein is CASSLYLAGGMAYEQYF.

CDR3 protein: CASSKISYNEQFF. The CDR3 DNA follows: TGCGCCAGCAGCAAGATCTCCTACAATGAGCAGTTCTTC. This sequence joins TRBV5-1 and TRBJ2-1, with no clear D. Germline CDR1 reads SGHRS; CDR2 reads YFSETQ. V dropped 4 bases and J dropped 0 bases, with 5 bases sitting between them. The CDR3 consists of 13 residues.

Points on this clonotype: Mismatch with germline at one junction end may stem from a read error. The chain links TRBV5-1 to TRBJ1-6; a possible D gene is TRBD1 (6 bases). Germline loops: CDR1 SGHRS, CDR2 YFSETQ. This CDR3 contains 16 residues. The DNA of the CDR3 is TGCGCCAGCAGCTTGGAAGGACAGAACCTTAATTCACGCCTCCACTTT. Residues: CASSLEGQNLNSRLHF.

This clonotype was seen just once. V is TRBV11-1 and J is TRBJ2-1; D uncertain. The CDR3 is 12 amino acids. CDR1 and CDR2 from the germline V gene are SGHAT and FQDESV (reference sequence). Trimming removed 3 bases at V and 9 bases at J, with 9 bases between. The CDR3 region is CASSLDRPEQFF. CDR3 sequence (DNA): TGTGCCAGCAGCTTGGATCGGCCTGAGCAGTTCTTC.

This clonotype has only a few counts. V usage is TRBV29-1 and J usage is TRBJ2-5; D might be TRBD1 (5 bases). Germline CDR1 and CDR2: SQVTM and ANQGSEA. The CDR3 contains 14 residues. V was shortened by 3 bases and J by 0 bases, with 11 bases between the two germline ends. CDR3 protein: CSVDGAVHQETQYF. CDR3 DNA: TGCAGCGTTGATGGGGCGGTCCACCAAGAGACCCAGTACTTC.

This clonotype was counted only a few times. J is TRBJ1-5 and V is TRBV5-5, with D tentatively TRBD1 (5 bases). The V end lost 2 bases, the J end lost 2 bases, and 11 bases lay between the germline ends. CDR3 length: 15 residues. The germline CDR1 and CDR2 sequences are SGHKS and YYEKEE (reference sequence). The CDR3 nucleotides read TGTGCCAGCAGCTTTTTCAGGGAAGGCAATCAGCCCCAGCATTTT. It encodes CASSFFREGNQPQHF.

The chain uses TRBV12-3 or TRBV12-4 and TRBJ2-3, with 10 bases aligning to TRBD2. The ends lost 4 bases at V and 6 bases at J; junction bases unmatched: 7. The CDR3 totals 15 residues. CDR3 amino acids: CASSWLAGAGDTQYF. CDR3 sequence (DNA): TGTGCCAGCAGTTGGCTAGCGGGAGCTGGCGATACGCAGTATTTT.

This clonotype was counted only a few times. V and J are TRBV27 and TRBJ2-5; a weak D match, TRBD1 (6 bases). Germline values: CDR1 MNHEY, CDR2 SMNVEV (reference sequence). The V and J ends lost 6 bases and 5 bases respectively, with 13 bases between them. There are 13 residues in the CDR3. CDR3: CASRGASWETQYF. CDR3 bases: TGTGCCAGCAGGGGGGCCTCCTGGGAGACCCAGTACTTC.

This clonotype was seen a few times. The rearrangement uses TRBV18 and TRBJ1-1, with no clear D. V gave up 3 bases and J gave up 0 bases, with 14 bases separating them. CDR3 size: 16 residues. The germline gives CDR1 KGHSH, CDR2 LQKENI. Written as DNA, the CDR3 is TGTGCCAGCTCACCCGAGGAGAAGGTTCTGAACACTGAAGCTTTCTTT. Its translation: CASSPEEKVLNTEAFF.

This clonotype was counted between two and nine times. The gene calls are TRBV2 and TRBJ2-7; D assignment may be TRBD1 or TRBD2 (6 bases each). Trimming left V 6 bases short and J 1 base short, with 13 bases between. Germline V gives CDR1 SNHLY, CDR2 FYNNEI. CDR3 length: 14 residues. The CDR3 region has the DNA TGTGCCAGCAGGAGGGGGGACTGGTCCTACGAGCAGTACTTC. Encoded protein: CASRRGDWSYEQYF.

The CDR3 DNA follows: TGCAGTGCTAGAGCAGGGTGGGATGAGCAGTTCTTC. It yields the protein CSARAGWDEQFF. The chain uses TRBV20-1 and TRBJ2-1; D may be TRBD1 (5 bases). Germline CDR1 reads DFQATT; CDR2 reads SNEGSKA (reference sequence). This CDR3 comprises 12 residues. V dropped 1 base and J dropped 8 bases, with 9 bases sitting between them.

The V call is TRBV4-2, the J call TRBJ1-2; D gene ambiguous. The CDR3 has 14 amino acids. V lost 6 bases and J 1 base, leaving 12 bases between the germline ends. CDR1 is LGHNA and CDR2 is YNFKEQ in the germline V gene. The CDR3 DNA follows: TGTGCCAGCAGACAGATAGGGCGTAACTATGGCTACACCTTC. Translating gives CASRQIGRNYGYTF.

The chain couples TRBV19 to TRBJ2-1; the D is unclear. CDR1 and CDR2 (germline): LNHDA, SQIVND (reference sequence). The CDR3 runs to 11 residues. CDR3 region: CVSGSYNEQFF. DNA for the CDR3: TGTGTGAGTGGCTCCTACAATGAGCAGTTCTTC.

This clonotype was seen at least ten times. One junction end disagrees with the germline gene, perhaps due to a read error. The chain carries TRBV29-1 and TRBJ2-3; 14 bases agree with TRBD2. CDR1 and CDR2 (germline): SQVTM, ANQGSEA. The CDR3 is made up of 14 amino acids. The CDR3 loop reads CSVTLTSGRALGDF. CDR3 nucleotides: TGCAGCGTCACTCTGACTAGCGGGAGGGCCTTGGGGGATTTT.

J is TRBJ1-1 and V is TRBV27; 7 bases line up with TRBD1. V was pared by 5 bases and J by 6 bases, with 9 bases of the junction left unmatched. The germline gives CDR1 MNHEY, CDR2 SMNVEV (reference sequence). This CDR3 has 14 residues. As DNA, the CDR3 is TGTGCCAGCAGTCCAGCCGGACAGGCGGCTGAAGCTTTCTTT. As protein: CASSPAGQAAEAFF.

The genes are TRBV6-4 and TRBJ2-2; perhaps TRBD2 as D (5 bases). V lost 4 bases to trimming and J lost 4 bases, with 10 bases between them. Per germline, CDR1 MRHNA and CDR2 SNTAGT. The CDR3 contains 14 residues. The CDR3, as DNA: TGTGCCAGCAGTGGGACTTTATTCACCGGGGAGCTGTTTTTT. Its protein product is CASSGTLFTGELFF.